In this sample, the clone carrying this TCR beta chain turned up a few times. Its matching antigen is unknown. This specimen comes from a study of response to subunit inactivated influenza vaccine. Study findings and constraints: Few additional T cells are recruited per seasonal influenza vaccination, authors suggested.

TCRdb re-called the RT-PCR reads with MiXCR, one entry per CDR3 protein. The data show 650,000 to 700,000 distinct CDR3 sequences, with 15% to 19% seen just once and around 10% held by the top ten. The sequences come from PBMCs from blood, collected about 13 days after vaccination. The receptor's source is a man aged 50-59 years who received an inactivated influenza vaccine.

In DNA, the CDR3 is TGTGCCAGCAGCTTAAACCGTAATGAAAAACTGTTTTTT. It specifies CASSLNRNEKLFF. The chain recombines TRBV11-2 with TRBJ1-4; no definite D call. The V gene lost 2 bases and the J gene lost 4 bases, with 5 bases spanning the gap. CDR1 is SGHAT and CDR2 is FQNNGV in the germline V gene. This CDR3 contains 13 residues. Based on the CDR3 plus reference TRBV11-2 and TRBJ1-4, the full variable domain is EAGVAQSPRYKIIEKRQSVAFWCNPISGHATLYWYQQILGQGPKLLIQFQNNGVVDDSQLPKDRFSAERLKGVDSTLKIQPAKLEDSAVYLCASSLNRNEKLFFGSGTQLSVL.